This T cell receptor (beta chain) originates from a study of T-cell reconstitution after alpha-beta-depleted transplantation in children. This CDR3 is built from 15 residues. Per germline, CDR1 MNHEY and CDR2 SVGAGI. V was pared by 4 bases and J by 1 base, with 13 bases between. A TCRbeta library incorporating unique molecular identifiers was prepared. Each CDR3 protein is one row after TCRdb ran MiXCR on the PCR reads. Of around 250,000 distinct CDR3 sequences in the sample, approximately 9.6% are singletons; the top ten hold 10%. The gene calls are TRBV6-5 and TRBJ1-1; no firm D call. The sequence came from a human donor who donated a stem cell graft to a child with SCID. The input for sequencing was PBMCs from the stem cell graft donor, taken from the stem cell graft. DNA for the CDR3: TGTGCCAGCAGTTTTTACCGGGTACGGAACACTGAAGCTTTCTTT. This sequence encodes CASSFYRVRNTEAFF.